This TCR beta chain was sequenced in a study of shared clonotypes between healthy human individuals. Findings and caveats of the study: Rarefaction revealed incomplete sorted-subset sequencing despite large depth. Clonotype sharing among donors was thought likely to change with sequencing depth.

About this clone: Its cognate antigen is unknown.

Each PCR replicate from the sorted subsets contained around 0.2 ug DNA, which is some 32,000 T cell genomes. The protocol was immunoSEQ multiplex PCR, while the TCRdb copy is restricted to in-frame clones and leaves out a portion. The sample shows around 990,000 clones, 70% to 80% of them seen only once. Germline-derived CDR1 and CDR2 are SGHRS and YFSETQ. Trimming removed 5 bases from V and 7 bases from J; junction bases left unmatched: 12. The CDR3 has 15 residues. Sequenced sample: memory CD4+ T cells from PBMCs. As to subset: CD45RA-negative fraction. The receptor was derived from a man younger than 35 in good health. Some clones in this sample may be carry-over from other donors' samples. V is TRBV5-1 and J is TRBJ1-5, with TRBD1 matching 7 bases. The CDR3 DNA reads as TGCGCCAGCAGTGATGGGACAGCCGGGGGCCAGCCCCAGCATTTT. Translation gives CASSDGTAGGQPQHF. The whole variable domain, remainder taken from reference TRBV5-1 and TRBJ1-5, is KAGVTQTPRYLIKTRGQQVTLSCSPISGHRSVSWYQQTPGQGLQFLFEYFSETQRNKGNFPGRFSGRQFSNSRSEMNVSTLELGDSALYLCASSDGTAGGQPQHFGDGTRLSIL.